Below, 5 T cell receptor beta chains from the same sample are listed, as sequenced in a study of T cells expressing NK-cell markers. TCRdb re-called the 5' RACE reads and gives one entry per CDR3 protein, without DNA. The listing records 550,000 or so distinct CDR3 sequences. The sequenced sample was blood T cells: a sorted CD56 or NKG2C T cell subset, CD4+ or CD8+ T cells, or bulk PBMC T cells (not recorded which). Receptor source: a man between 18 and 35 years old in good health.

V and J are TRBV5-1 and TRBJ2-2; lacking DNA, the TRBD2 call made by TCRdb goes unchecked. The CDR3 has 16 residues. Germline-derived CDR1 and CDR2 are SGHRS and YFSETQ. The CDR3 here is CASSGGLAVDTGELFF.

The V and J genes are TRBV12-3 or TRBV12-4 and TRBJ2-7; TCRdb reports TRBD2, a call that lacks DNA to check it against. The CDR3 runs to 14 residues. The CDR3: CASSLRTSGSEQYF.

CDR3 residues: CASSLWEVEHPNYGYTF. The rearrangement uses TRBV5-6 and TRBJ1-2. In germline, CDR1 is SGHDT, CDR2 YYEEEE. This CDR3 has 17 amino acids.

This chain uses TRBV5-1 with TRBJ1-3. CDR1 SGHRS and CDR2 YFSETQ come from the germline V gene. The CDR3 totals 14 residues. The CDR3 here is CASSLETTGNTIYF. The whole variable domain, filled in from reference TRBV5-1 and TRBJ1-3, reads KAGVTQTPRYLIKTRGQQVTLSCSPISGHRSVSWYQQTPGQGLQFLFEYFSETQRNKGNFPGRFSGRQFSNSRSEMNVSTLELGDSALYLCASSLETTGNTIYFGEGSWLTVV.

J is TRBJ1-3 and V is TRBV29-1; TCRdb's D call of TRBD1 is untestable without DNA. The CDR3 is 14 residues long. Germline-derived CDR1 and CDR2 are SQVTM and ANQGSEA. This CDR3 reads CSARQGASGNTIYF.